This TCR beta chain was captured by sequencing in a study of post-analysis software for immune sequencing data. Notes on the study in general: People with multiple sclerosis had a significantly lower normalized Chao1 diversity than controls did. Comparison of patients with controls showed 4 to 6 TRBV segments more frequent in patients, TRBV5-6, TRBV5-1 and TRBV20-1 among them.

Researchers reported that TCR beta cDNA libraries carried unique molecular identifiers. TCRdb re-analysed the PCR reads in MiXCR, keeping a single row per CDR3 protein. Found here are about 200,000 distinct CDR3 sequences, approximately 30% of them singletons; the top ten hold nearly 3.5%. About this clonotype: No antigen is known for it.

The CDR3 is made up of 15 amino acids. Trimming shortened V by 0 bases and J by 5 bases, and 13 bases separated the two germline ends. CDR1 is LGHDT and CDR2 is YNNKEL in the germline V gene (reference sequence). This TCR was recovered from a girl aged 2-17 years with multiple sclerosis. This chain links TRBV3-1 with TRBJ2-5; no definite D call. Input material: blood. This chain's CDR3 is CASSQDMEGWETQYF. DNA for the CDR3: TGTGCCAGCAGCCAAGATATGGAAGGATGGGAGACCCAGTACTTC.